A selection of T cell receptor beta chains follows, all from one sample in a study of blood T cell repertoires in COVID-19. Profiling relied on immunoSEQ multiplex PCR, and the TCRdb table lists in-frame clones only, not all of them. The table has under 30,000 clones, 65% to 90% seen once. Sequenced: peripheral blood. The receptors originated from a human donor in a cohort sampled during active COVID-19. Each CDR3 is given without its conserved first and last residue. Fields, in order: CDR3 length, V gene, CDR3 protein.

10 TRBV3-1/TRBV3-2 ASSRVTDTQY
11 TRBV3-1/TRBV3-2 ASRDRANSPLH
12 TRBV7-7 ASSPGTGSYEQY
9 TRBV20-1 SATGTGELF
15 TRBV7-2 ASSLVGPSSYNSPLH
14 TRBV19 ASSTGPGQGSPEAF
11 TRBV7-2 ASSLSRVGTQY
14 TRBV9 ASSVVGRAASDTQY
10 TRBV9 ASSDVGDTQY
12 TRBV4-1 ASSQVGGADTQY
12 TRBV7-9 ASSPRGSAGELF
12 TRBV20-1 SASSGERTDTQY
14 TRBV14 ASSQDLARGNSGYT
15 TRBV19 ASSTWTAFSSTDTQY
14 TRBV7-2 ASSLQGAGAKNIQY
11 TRBV27 ASRRQGPYEQY
14 TRBV4-3 ASSQESQPGDSPLH
14 TRBV29-1 STSSGGTGVGDTQY